These 22 T cell receptor beta chains were sequenced from one sample in a study of blood T cell repertoires in COVID-19. The protocol was immunoSEQ multiplex PCR, while the TCRdb copy is restricted to in-frame clones and leaves out a portion. This table has 200,000 to 300,000 clones, roughly 79% appearing once. The source material was peripheral blood. Receptors were obtained from a woman older than 75 with COVID-19, enrolled during active disease.

The genes are TRBV10-3 and TRBJ2-7; perhaps TRBD2 as D (5 bases). The germline V and J ends were trimmed by 9 bases and 4 bases, with 19 bases remaining between them. CDR3 length: 14 amino acids. The V gene's germline CDR1 is ENHRY and CDR2 SYGVKD. CDR3 sequence reads: CAIANPGVPYEQYF. CDR3 DNA sequence: TGTGCCATTGCCAATCCCGGGGTCCCGTACGAGCAGTACTTC.

V is TRBV7-9 and J is TRBJ1-6; D gene ambiguous. The germline V gene encodes CDR1 SEHNR and CDR2 FQNEAQ (reference sequence). The CDR3 runs to 14 residues. V lost 2 bases to trimming and J lost 7 bases, with 9 bases between them. CDR3 region: CASSLTGRNSPLHF. CDR3 bases: TGTGCCAGCAGCTTAACCGGTAGAAATTCACCCCTCCACTTT.

The CDR3 nucleotides read TGTGCCAGCAGTGAATCTCGGACAGGAGGGACAGATACGCAGTATTTT. Protein product: CASSESRTGGTDTQYF. The V gene is TRBV25-1, the J gene TRBJ2-3, with a tentative D call TRBD1 (7 bases). Trimming pared 1 base from V and 3 bases from J, leaving 14 bases between. The CDR3 is 16 amino acids. Germline V lookup: CDR1 MGHDK, CDR2 SYGVNS.

The table lists this clone with a count of one. The rearrangement links TRBV5-4 to TRBJ2-2; TRBD1 aligns across 9 bases. Germline trimming cut 5 bases from V and 4 bases from J; bases unmatched to any gene: 6. Germline assignment: CDR1 SGHNT and CDR2 YYREEE (reference sequence). The CDR3 runs 15 residues. Written as DNA, the CDR3 is TGTGCCAGCAGTGTCCGGGACAGGGCCACCGGGGAGCTGTTTTTT. Its protein product is CASSVRDRATGELFF.

The V call is TRBV3-1 (or the pseudogene TRBV3-2), the J call TRBJ2-3; D possibly corresponds to TRBD2 (5 bases). The V end was cut by 0 bases, the J end by 4 bases, with 14 bases between. The V gene's germline CDR1 is LGHDT and CDR2 YNNKEL (reference sequence). This CDR3 spans 16 amino acids. CDR3: CASSQDVGSMADTQYF. DNA for the CDR3: TGTGCCAGCAGCCAAGACGTGGGGAGTATGGCAGATACGCAGTATTTT.

The count of this clone is one. This chain joins TRBV7-9 and TRBJ1-5; maybe TRBD1 (5 bases). Trimming removed 5 bases at V and 0 bases at J, with 20 bases between. The CDR3 contains 18 residues. In germline, CDR1 is SEHNR, CDR2 FQNEAQ (reference sequence). This CDR3 reads CASSGSGGSDVSNQPQHF. The CDR3 DNA reads TGTGCCAGCAGCGGGTCGGGGGGATCGGACGTTAGCAATCAGCCCCAGCATTTT. The full variable domain, with the rest looked up from reference TRBV7-9 and TRBJ1-5, is DTGVSQNPRHKITKRGQNVTFRCDPISEHNRLYWYRQTLGQGPEFLTYFQNEAQLEKSRLLSDRFSAERPKGSFSTLEIQRTEQGDSAMYLCASSGSGGSDVSNQPQHFGDGTRLSIL.

The rearrangement links TRBV7-9 to TRBJ1-1; TRBD1 agrees at 10 bases. Germline assignment: CDR1 SEHNR and CDR2 FQNEAQ (reference sequence). After removal of 3 bases from V and 4 bases from J, the junction contained 2 bases not matched to a gene. The CDR3 totals 14 residues. This CDR3 reads CASSLTGGGTEAFF. The CDR3 coding sequence is TGTGCCAGCAGCTTGACAGGGGGCGGCACTGAAGCTTTCTTT.

The chain combines TRBV15 with TRBJ2-2; D perhaps matches TRBD1 (6 bases). Germline V lookup: CDR1 LNHNV, CDR2 YYDKDF (reference sequence). The CDR3 is 16 amino acids. The V end lost 5 bases, the J end lost 3 bases, and 16 bases lay between the germline ends. For the CDR3, the DNA is TGTGCCACCAGCCGACCGACAGGCAGTCACACCGGGGAGCTGTTTTTT. The encoded protein is CATSRPTGSHTGELFF.

The rearrangement joins TRBV6-6 to TRBJ2-5, with 9 nucleotides matching TRBD1. CDR1 MNHNY and CDR2 SVGAGI come from the germline V gene (reference sequence). This CDR3 region has 16 residues. The V gene end was trimmed by 10 bases and the J gene end by 14 bases; junction bases not matched to a gene: 26. The CDR3 region is CATMGTGQGLVSILYF. As DNA, the CDR3 is TGTGCCACCATGGGGACGGGACAGGGTCTTGTCTCGATCCTTTACTTC.

The gene calls are TRBV28 and TRBJ1-6; perhaps TRBD1 as D (5 bases). CDR3 length: 14 residues. V lost 5 bases and J 8 bases, leaving 13 bases between the germline ends. The germline gives CDR1 MDHEN, CDR2 SYDVKM. In DNA form, the CDR3 reads TGTGCCAGCAGTGGAGGGGAATTCCATTCACCCCTCCACTTT. Residues: CASSGGEFHSPLHF.

The chain joins TRBV28 to TRBJ1-2; perhaps TRBD1 as D (5 bases). Germline V gene lookup returns CDR1 MDHEN and CDR2 SYDVKM. The V end was cut by 3 bases, the J end by 11 bases, with 19 bases between. This CDR3 has 14 amino acids. Here the CDR3 reads CASSLGGPGHHYTF. The CDR3 nucleotides read TGTGCCAGCAGTTTGGGGGGACCGGGTCACCATTACACCTTC.

This chain links TRBV19 with TRBJ1-4, with 10 bases aligning to TRBD1. Germline CDR1 and CDR2: LNHDA and SQIVND (reference sequence). V lost 10 bases to trimming and J lost 7 bases; unmatched junction nucleotides: 6. This CDR3 is 13 amino acids long. CDR3 DNA: TGTGCCACTAGGGACAGGGGAATTGAAAAACTGTTTTTT. Translated, it gives CATRDRGIEKLFF.

The chain has TRBV27 and TRBJ2-3, with 7 positions matching TRBD2. Germline V lookup: CDR1 MNHEY, CDR2 SMNVEV (reference sequence). The CDR3 spans 15 residues. J gave up 4 bases and V 6 bases, and 10 bases lay outside the gene matches. This CDR3 is CASSRFAGVADTQYF. CDR3 nucleotide sequence: TGTGCCAGCAGCCGCTTCGCGGGAGTAGCAGATACGCAGTATTTT.

The V gene is TRBV19, the J gene TRBJ1-4; perhaps TRBD1 as D (6 bases). This CDR3 is built from 12 residues. Trimming left V 6 bases short and J 4 bases short, with 6 bases between. Per germline, CDR1 LNHDA and CDR2 SQIVND (reference sequence). CDR3 loop: CASRGGNEKLFF. Here the CDR3 DNA reads TGTGCCAGTAGAGGGGGTAATGAAAAACTGTTTTTT.

CDR3 in DNA: TGCGCCAGCAGCCAAGATGCGTTAACGAATTCACCCCTCCACTTT. It translates to CASSQDALTNSPLHF. This rearrangement joins TRBV4-1 to TRBJ1-6; D remains unclear. The germline V gene has CDR1 MGHRA and CDR2 YSYEKL. The CDR3 consists of 15 residues. Trimming cost V 0 bases and J 7 bases, with 10 bases left between them.

The chain joins TRBV5-1 to TRBJ1-1, with a possible D match to TRBD1 (6 bases). This CDR3 spans 14 amino acids. From germline, CDR1 is SGHRS and CDR2 YFSETQ. V was shortened by 2 bases and J by 1 base, with 9 bases between the two germline ends. CDR3 in amino acids: CASSFQGGNTEAFF. CDR3 DNA sequence: TGCGCCAGCAGCTTTCAAGGGGGGAACACTGAAGCTTTCTTT.

The CDR3 is CASSPLAGEETQYF. In DNA, the CDR3 is TGTGCCAGCAGCCCTCTAGCGGGGGAGGAGACCCAGTACTTC. V gene TRBV14 combines with J gene TRBJ2-5; TRBD2 matches at 10 bases. CDR1 and CDR2 from the germline V gene are SGHDN and FVKESK. V lost 4 bases, J lost 5 bases, and 4 bases stayed unmatched. The CDR3 runs 14 residues. The full variable domain, with the rest looked up from reference TRBV14 and TRBJ2-5, is EAGVTQFPSHSVIEKGQTVTLRCDPISGHDNLYWYRRVMGKEIKFLLHFVKESKQDESGMPNNRFLAERTGGTYSTLKVQPAELEDSGVYFCASSPLAGEETQYFGPGTRLLVL.

The gene calls are TRBV5-8 and TRBJ2-3; 9 bases are shared with TRBD1. This CDR3 is 16 amino acids long. Germline trimming cut 4 bases from V and 5 bases from J; bases unmatched to any gene: 11. From germline, CDR1 is SGHTS and CDR2 YDEGEE. For the CDR3, the DNA is TGTGCCAGCAGCCTCACACAGGGGGCGGGTGTAGATACGCAGTATTTT. Amino acid sequence: CASSLTQGAGVDTQYF. Combining the CDR3 with reference TRBV5-8 and TRBJ2-3 gives the whole variable domain EAGVTQSPTHLIKTRGQQATLRCSPISGHTSVYWYQQALGLGLQFLLWYDEGEERNRGNFPPRFSGRQFPNYSSELNVNALELEDSALYLCASSLTQGAGVDTQYFGPGTRLTVL.

The chain couples TRBV2 to TRBJ2-3, with 7 bases fitting TRBD1. This CDR3 is 15 amino acids long. The trim removed 6 bases at V and 0 bases at J, leaving 6 bases unmatched. Germline V gene lookup returns CDR1 SNHLY and CDR2 FYNNEI. CDR3 loop: CASSYGTASTDTQYF. CDR3 bases: TGTGCCAGCAGCTACGGGACAGCCAGCACAGATACGCAGTATTTT.

The CDR3 loop reads CASRPYGQGEGYTF. The CDR3, as DNA: TGTGCCAGCAGACCCTATGGACAGGGGGAGGGCTACACCTTC. This chain uses TRBV6-5 with TRBJ1-2; TRBD1 agrees at 10 bases. Germline V gene sequence: CDR1 MNHEY, CDR2 SVGAGI. CDR3 length: 14 amino acids. The V and J ends lost 6 bases and 8 bases, in that order; junction bases with no gene match: 9.

The chain has TRBV6-5 and TRBJ2-2, with 8 bases aligning to TRBD1. This CDR3 contains 15 residues. From germline, CDR1 is MNHEY and CDR2 SVGAGI. With V trimmed by 4 bases and J by 1 base, 2 bases remained unmatched. The chain's CDR3 is CASSWDRRNTGELFF. The CDR3 DNA is TGTGCCAGCAGTTGGGACAGGCGGAACACCGGGGAGCTGTTTTTT.

Points on this clone: Other DNA sequences within the sample encode an identical CDR3. V usage is TRBV25-1 and J usage is TRBJ2-1; D might be TRBD1 (7 bases). The CDR3 extends over 17 amino acids. V shed 3 bases and J shed 4 bases, with 19 bases lying between them. Germline CDR1 reads MGHDK; CDR2 reads SYGVNS. The CDR3 DNA reads as TGTGCCAGCAGTGACGACCTCAGGGGGGAGGTATACAATGAGCAGTTCTTC. Its protein product is CASSDDLRGEVYNEQFF.